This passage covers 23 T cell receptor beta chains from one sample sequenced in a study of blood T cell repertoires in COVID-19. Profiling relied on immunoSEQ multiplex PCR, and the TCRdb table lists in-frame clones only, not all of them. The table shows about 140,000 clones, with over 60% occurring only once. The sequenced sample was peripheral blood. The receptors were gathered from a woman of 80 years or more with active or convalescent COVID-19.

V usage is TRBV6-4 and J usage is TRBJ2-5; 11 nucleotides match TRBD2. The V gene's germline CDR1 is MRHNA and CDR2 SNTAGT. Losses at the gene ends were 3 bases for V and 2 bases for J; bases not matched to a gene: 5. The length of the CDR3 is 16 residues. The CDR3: CASSELAGASQETQYF. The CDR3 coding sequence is TGTGCCAGCAGTGAACTAGCGGGGGCTTCTCAAGAGACCCAGTACTTC.

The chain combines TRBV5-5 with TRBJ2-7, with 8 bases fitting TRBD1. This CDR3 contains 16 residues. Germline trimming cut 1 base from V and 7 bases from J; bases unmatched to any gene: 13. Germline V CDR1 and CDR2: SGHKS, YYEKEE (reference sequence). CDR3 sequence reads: CASSLWAAAGGEEQYF. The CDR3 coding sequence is TGTGCCAGCAGCTTGTGGGCCGCGGCAGGGGGCGAGGAGCAGTACTTC.

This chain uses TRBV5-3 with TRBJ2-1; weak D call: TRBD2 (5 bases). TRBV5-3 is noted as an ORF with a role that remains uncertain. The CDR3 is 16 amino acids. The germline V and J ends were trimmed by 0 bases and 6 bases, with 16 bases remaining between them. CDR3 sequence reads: CARSLVSSSRSNEQFF. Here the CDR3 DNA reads TGTGCCAGAAGCTTGGTTAGTTCTAGCCGGTCCAATGAGCAGTTCTTC.

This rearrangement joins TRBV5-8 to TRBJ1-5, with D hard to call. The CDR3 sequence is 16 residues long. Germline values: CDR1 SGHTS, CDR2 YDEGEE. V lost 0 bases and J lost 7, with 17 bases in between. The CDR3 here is CASSLVTMGWEQPQHF. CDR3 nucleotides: TGTGCCAGCAGCTTGGTGACTATGGGTTGGGAACAGCCCCAGCATTTT. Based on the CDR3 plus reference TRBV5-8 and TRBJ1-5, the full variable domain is EAGVTQSPTHLIKTRGQQATLRCSPISGHTSVYWYQQALGLGLQFLLWYDEGEERNRGNFPPRFSGRQFPNYSSELNVNALELEDSALYLCASSLVTMGWEQPQHFGDGTRLSIL.

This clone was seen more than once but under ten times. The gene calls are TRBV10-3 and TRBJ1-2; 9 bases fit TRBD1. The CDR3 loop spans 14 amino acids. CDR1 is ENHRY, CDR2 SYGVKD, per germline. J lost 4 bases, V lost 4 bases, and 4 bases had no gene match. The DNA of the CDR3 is TGTGCCATCAGTGGGGACAGGGAAGGCTATGGCTACACCTTC. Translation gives CAISGDREGYGYTF.

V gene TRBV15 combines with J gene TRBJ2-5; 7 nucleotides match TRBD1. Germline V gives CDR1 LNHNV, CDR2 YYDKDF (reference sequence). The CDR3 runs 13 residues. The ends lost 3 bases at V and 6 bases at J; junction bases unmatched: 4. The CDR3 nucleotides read TGTGCCACCAGCAGTGACAGGGTGAAGACCCAGTACTTC. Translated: CATSSDRVKTQYF.

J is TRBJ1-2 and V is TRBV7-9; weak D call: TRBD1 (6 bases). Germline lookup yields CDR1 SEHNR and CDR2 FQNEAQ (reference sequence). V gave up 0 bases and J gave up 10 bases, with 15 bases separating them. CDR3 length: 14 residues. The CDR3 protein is CASSLARTESAYTF. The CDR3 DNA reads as TGTGCCAGCAGCTTAGCGAGGACAGAGTCCGCCTACACCTTC.

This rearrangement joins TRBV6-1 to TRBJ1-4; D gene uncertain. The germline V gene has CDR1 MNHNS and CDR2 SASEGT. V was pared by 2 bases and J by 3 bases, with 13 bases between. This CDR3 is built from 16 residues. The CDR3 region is CASSERRKQSNEKLFF. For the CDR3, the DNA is TGTGCCAGCAGTGAAAGGAGGAAACAATCTAATGAAAAACTGTTTTTT.

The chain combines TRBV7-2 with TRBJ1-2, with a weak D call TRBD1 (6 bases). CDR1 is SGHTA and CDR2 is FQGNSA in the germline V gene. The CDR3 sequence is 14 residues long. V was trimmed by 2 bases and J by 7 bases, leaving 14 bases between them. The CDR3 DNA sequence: TGTGCCAGCAGCTTAAACGGTGTCAGGGGTGGCTACACCTTC. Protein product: CASSLNGVRGGYTF.

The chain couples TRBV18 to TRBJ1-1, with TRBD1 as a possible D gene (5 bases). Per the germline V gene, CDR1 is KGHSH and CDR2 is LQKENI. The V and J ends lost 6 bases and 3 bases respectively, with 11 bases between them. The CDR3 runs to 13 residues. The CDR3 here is CASSSRVDTEAFF. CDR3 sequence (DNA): TGTGCCAGCTCCTCCAGGGTGGACACTGAAGCTTTCTTT. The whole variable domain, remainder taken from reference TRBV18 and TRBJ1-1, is NAGVMQNPRHLVRRRGQEARLRCSPMKGHSHVYWYRQLPEEGLKFMVYLQKENIIDESGMPKERFSAEFPKEGPSILRIQQVVRGDSAAYFCASSSRVDTEAFFGQGTRLTVV.

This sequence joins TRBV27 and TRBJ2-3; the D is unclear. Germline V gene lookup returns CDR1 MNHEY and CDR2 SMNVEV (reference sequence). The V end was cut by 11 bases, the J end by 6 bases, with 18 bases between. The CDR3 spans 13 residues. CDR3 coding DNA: TGTGCCTCCGCCCAGGCTGCTCTGGATACGCAGTATTTT. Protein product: CASAQAALDTQYF.

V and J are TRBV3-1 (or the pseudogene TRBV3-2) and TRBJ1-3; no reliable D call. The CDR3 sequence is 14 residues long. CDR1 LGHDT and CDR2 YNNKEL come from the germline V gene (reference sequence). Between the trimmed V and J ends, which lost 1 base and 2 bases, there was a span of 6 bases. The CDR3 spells CASSQGAAGNTIYF. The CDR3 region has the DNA TGTGCCAGCAGCCAAGGTGCGGCTGGAAACACCATATATTTT.

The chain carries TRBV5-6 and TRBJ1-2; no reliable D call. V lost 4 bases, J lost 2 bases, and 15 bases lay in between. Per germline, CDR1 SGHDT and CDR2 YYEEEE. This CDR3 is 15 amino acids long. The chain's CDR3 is CASSPMERLNYGYTF. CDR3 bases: TGTGCCAGCAGCCCCATGGAGAGATTGAACTATGGCTACACCTTC.

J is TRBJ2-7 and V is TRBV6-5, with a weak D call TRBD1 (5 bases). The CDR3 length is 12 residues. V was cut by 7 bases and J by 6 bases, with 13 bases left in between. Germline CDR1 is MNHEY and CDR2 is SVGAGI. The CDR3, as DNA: TGTGCCAGCAAGAAGGGGTTCGCCGAGCAGTACTTC. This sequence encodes CASKKGFAEQYF.

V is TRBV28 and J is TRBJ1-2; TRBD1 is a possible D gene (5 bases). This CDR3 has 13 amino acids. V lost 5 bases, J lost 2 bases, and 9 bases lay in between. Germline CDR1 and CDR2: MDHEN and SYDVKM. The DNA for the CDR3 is TGTGCCAGCAGTATACAGGAAAACTATGGCTACACCTTC. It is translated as CASSIQENYGYTF.

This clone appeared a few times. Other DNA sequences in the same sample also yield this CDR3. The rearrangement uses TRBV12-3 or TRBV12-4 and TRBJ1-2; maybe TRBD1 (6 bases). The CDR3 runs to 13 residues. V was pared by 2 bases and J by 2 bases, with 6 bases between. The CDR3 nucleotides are TGTGCCAGCAGTTTACAGGGGAACTATGGCTACACCTTC. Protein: CASSLQGNYGYTF.

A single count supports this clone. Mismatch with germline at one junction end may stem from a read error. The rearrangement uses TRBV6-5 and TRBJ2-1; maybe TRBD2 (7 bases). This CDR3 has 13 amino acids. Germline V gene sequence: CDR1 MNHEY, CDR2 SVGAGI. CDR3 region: CASKGGGFNEQFF. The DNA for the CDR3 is TGTGCCAGCAAGGGGGGGGGATTTAATGAGCAATTCTTC.

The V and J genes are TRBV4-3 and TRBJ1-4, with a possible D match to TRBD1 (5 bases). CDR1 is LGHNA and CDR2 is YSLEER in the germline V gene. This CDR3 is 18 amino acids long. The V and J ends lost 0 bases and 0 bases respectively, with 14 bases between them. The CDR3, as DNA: TGCGCCAGCAGCCAAGATCTTTTGACAGATGCAACTAATGAAAAACTGTTTTTT. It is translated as CASSQDLLTDATNEKLFF.

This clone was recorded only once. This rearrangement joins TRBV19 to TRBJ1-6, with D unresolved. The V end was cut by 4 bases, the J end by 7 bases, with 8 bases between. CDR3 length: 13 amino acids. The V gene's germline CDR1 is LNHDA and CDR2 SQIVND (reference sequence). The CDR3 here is CASSSVRNSPLHF. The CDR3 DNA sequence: TGTGCCAGTAGTAGTGTCCGGAATTCACCCCTCCACTTT.

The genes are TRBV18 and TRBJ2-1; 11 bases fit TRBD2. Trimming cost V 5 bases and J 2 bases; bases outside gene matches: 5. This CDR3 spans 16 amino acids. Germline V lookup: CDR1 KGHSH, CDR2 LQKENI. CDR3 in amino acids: CASSTGLAGPYNEQFF. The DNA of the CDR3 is TGTGCCAGCTCAACCGGACTAGCGGGCCCCTACAATGAGCAGTTCTTC.

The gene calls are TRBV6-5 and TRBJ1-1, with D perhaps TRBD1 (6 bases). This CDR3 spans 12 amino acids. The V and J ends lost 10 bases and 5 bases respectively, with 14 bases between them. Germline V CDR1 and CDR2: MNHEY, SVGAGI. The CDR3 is CATEGVRTEAFF. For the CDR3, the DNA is TGTGCCACCGAGGGGGTAAGGACTGAAGCTTTCTTT.

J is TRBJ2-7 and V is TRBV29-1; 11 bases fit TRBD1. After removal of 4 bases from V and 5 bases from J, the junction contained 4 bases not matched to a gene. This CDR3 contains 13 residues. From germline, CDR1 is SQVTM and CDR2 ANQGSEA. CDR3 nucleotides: TGCAGCGTTGTTTGGACAGGGGGCGACGAGCAGTACTTC. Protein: CSVVWTGGDEQYF.

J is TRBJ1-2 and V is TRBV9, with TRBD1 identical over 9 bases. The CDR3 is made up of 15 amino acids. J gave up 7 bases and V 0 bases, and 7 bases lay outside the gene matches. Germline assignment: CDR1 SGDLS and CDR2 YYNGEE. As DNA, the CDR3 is TGTGCCAGCAGCGTAGTAGACAGGGGGGTGTCTGGCTACACCTTC. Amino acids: CASSVVDRGVSGYTF.